This T cell receptor (beta chain) emerged from a study of shared clonotypes between healthy human individuals. Study-level points and caveats: A small donor pool kept down the genetic and exposure-history diversity that was represented.

The CDR3 covers 14 residues. V lost 11 bases, J lost 0 bases, and 8 bases stayed unmatched. Germline V lookup: CDR1 ENHRY, CDR2 SYGVKD. Donors, healthy HIV-negative adults, lacked recent acute infections or vaccinations. As to this clone: Its specificity is unknown.

Produced via immunoSEQ multiplex PCR; TCRdb's table is partial and in-frame only. The table has 980,000 or so clones, over 75% seen once. The source of this sequence is a man younger than 35 in good health. This chain connects TRBV10-3 to TRBJ2-3; 7 bases align to TRBD1. The material sequenced was memory CD4+ T cells sorted from blood. The subset denotes: CD45RA-negative fraction. CDR3 coding DNA: TGTGCCGCCTCCAGGGGGATTAGCACAGATACGCAGTATTTT. This codes for CAASRGISTDTQYF.